The 28 T cell receptor beta chains below all came from one sample that was sequenced in a study of blood T cell repertoires in COVID-19. Generated by immunoSEQ multiplex PCR, the TCRdb table keeps only in-frame clones and is missing some. The repertoire holds 200,000 to 250,000 clones, with 81% as singletons. Sequencing was carried out using peripheral blood. The receptor set was obtained from a woman of 80 years or more with COVID-19, enrolled during active disease.

The chain couples TRBV5-1 to TRBJ1-1; D perhaps matches TRBD1 (5 bases). Trimming took off 0 bases at V and 2 bases at J, with 11 bases between the two ends. The CDR3 loop spans 15 amino acids. The germline V gene encodes CDR1 SGHRS and CDR2 YFSETQ. The chain's CDR3 is CASSLAGGGNTEAFF. DNA for the CDR3: TGCGCCAGCAGCTTGGCCGGGGGAGGCAACACTGAAGCTTTCTTT.

The CDR3 nucleotides read TGCGCCAGCAGCCTGGAGGGAGGGTTCGAGGAAAAACTGTTTTTT. It is translated as CASSLEGGFEEKLFF. The chain is built from TRBV5-1 and TRBJ1-4; D gene unclear. The V end was cut by 4 bases, the J end by 8 bases, with 18 bases between. This CDR3 has 15 amino acids. Germline CDR1 reads SGHRS; CDR2 reads YFSETQ.

This chain uses TRBV2 with TRBJ1-4, with 8 bases lining up with TRBD1. The trim removed 11 bases at V and 2 bases at J, leaving 4 bases unmatched. Per germline, CDR1 SNHLY and CDR2 FYNNEI. There are 13 residues in the CDR3. CDR3 sequence: CACWTGTNEKLFF. DNA for the CDR3: TGTGCCTGCTGGACAGGGACTAATGAAAAACTGTTTTTT.

This clone was observed once. This chain links TRBV4-3 with TRBJ2-5; 9 bases line up with TRBD2. Germline V gives CDR1 LGHNA, CDR2 YSLEER. The V gene end was trimmed by 4 bases and the J gene end by 5 bases; junction bases not matched to a gene: 8. This CDR3 is 15 amino acids long. CDR3 nucleotide sequence: TGCGCCAGCAGCCGAACAATGACTAGCGGTGAGACCCAGTACTTC. Protein product: CASSRTMTSGETQYF.

The genes are TRBV19 and TRBJ2-7, with 7 bases aligning to TRBD1. J was trimmed by 2 bases and V by 5 bases; bases with no gene match: 6. Germline loops: CDR1 LNHDA, CDR2 SQIVND (reference sequence). This CDR3 comprises 14 residues. The CDR3 loop reads CASSPDRATYEQYF. CDR3 bases: TGTGCCAGTAGTCCCGACAGGGCGACCTACGAGCAGTACTTC.

This clone was recorded a few times. The gene calls are TRBV7-3 and TRBJ2-2, with 12 bases matching TRBD2. The V and J ends lost 4 bases and 7 bases, in that order; junction bases with no gene match: 4. The CDR3 is made up of 15 amino acids. Germline-derived CDR1 and CDR2 are SGHTA and FQGTGA. The CDR3, as DNA: TGTGCCAGCAGCTCCCTAGCGGGAGGGGTCGGGGAGCTGTTTTTT. This codes for CASSSLAGGVGELFF.

This clone has a handful of counts. J is TRBJ1-5 and V is TRBV7-6; 10 bases agree with TRBD1. The CDR3 runs 14 residues. In germline, CDR1 is SGHVS, CDR2 FNYEAQ. The V segment lost 4 bases and the J segment 7 bases; nucleotides outside the gene matches: 4. The CDR3 loop is CASSSGQGYQPQHF. Here the CDR3 DNA reads TGTGCCAGCAGCTCGGGACAGGGGTACCAGCCCCAGCATTTT.

This clone was seen a handful of times. The V gene is TRBV20-1, the J gene TRBJ2-5; D remains unclear. The CDR3 covers 10 residues. Germline V gene lookup returns CDR1 DFQATT and CDR2 SNEGSKA (reference sequence). Trimming took 6 bases from V and 5 from J, leaving 7 bases between them. CDR3 nucleotide sequence: TGCAGTGCCAGGCTGGAGACCCAGTACTTC. Its translation: CSARLETQYF.

The V and J genes are TRBV5-1 and TRBJ1-1; no definite D call. Germline V gene data show CDR1 as SGHRS and CDR2 as YFSETQ. CDR3 length: 14 residues. V dropped 0 bases and J dropped 5 bases, with 11 bases sitting between them. The CDR3 DNA reads TGCGCCAGCAGCTTGGAACAACCCGGGACTGAAGCTTTCTTT. This gives the protein CASSLEQPGTEAFF.

The V and J genes are TRBV7-6 and TRBJ1-3, with 7 bases aligning to TRBD1. Germline V gives CDR1 SGHVS, CDR2 FNYEAQ. The CDR3 covers 16 residues. V trimming: 6 bases; J trimming: 0 bases; junction bases outside the gene matches: 8. The CDR3: CASSPTGPSSGNTIYF. CDR3 sequence (DNA): TGTGCCAGCAGTCCGACAGGGCCTAGCTCTGGAAACACCATATATTTT.

This chain connects TRBV28 to TRBJ2-1; 7 nucleotides agree with TRBD2. V shed 2 bases and J 8 bases; nucleotides not matched to a gene: 6. The germline gives CDR1 MDHEN, CDR2 SYDVKM. CDR3 length: 14 residues. CDR3 sequence (DNA): TGTGCCAGCAGTTTAGCGGGAGATTTCTATGAGCAGTTCTTC. Translating it yields CASSLAGDFYEQFF.

This clone is a singleton in its sample. The V call is TRBV15, the J call TRBJ2-5; 10 positions match TRBD2. The junction had 7 bases not matched to a gene; V was cut back by 3 bases and J by 0 bases. Germline V gives CDR1 LNHNV, CDR2 YYDKDF (reference sequence). This CDR3 contains 17 residues. CDR3 nucleotide sequence: TGTGCCACCAGCAGCAAGATAGCGGGGGGAAACCAAGAGACCCAGTACTTC. Its translation: CATSSKIAGGNQETQYF.

The rearrangement links TRBV5-1 to TRBJ2-5, with 13 bases identical to TRBD2. The junction had 3 bases not matched to a gene; V was cut back by 6 bases and J by 1 base. The germline V gene encodes CDR1 SGHRS and CDR2 YFSETQ. The CDR3 contains 15 residues. The chain's CDR3 is CASTRTSGGQETQYF. The CDR3 DNA is TGCGCCAGCACCCGGACTAGCGGGGGCCAAGAGACCCAGTACTTC.

The CDR3 nucleotides are TGCGCCAGCAGCTTGGGACCTCTTTCTAGCGGGATAGGAGGAAGATACGAGCAGTACTTC. This sequence encodes CASSLGPLSSGIGGRYEQYF. V and J are TRBV5-1 and TRBJ2-7, with 9 bases matching TRBD2. V was pared by 0 bases and J by 4 bases, with 20 bases of the junction left unmatched. This CDR3 is built from 20 residues. Germline V gives CDR1 SGHRS, CDR2 YFSETQ. Full variable domain (remainder filled in from reference TRBV5-1 and TRBJ2-7): KAGVTQTPRYLIKTRGQQVTLSCSPISGHRSVSWYQQTPGQGLQFLFEYFSETQRNKGNFPGRFSGRQFSNSRSEMNVSTLELGDSALYLCASSLGPLSSGIGGRYEQYFGPGTRLTVT.

The gene calls are TRBV18 and TRBJ1-2, with D perhaps matching TRBD1 (5 bases). This CDR3 has 15 amino acids. CDR1 KGHSH and CDR2 LQKENI come from the germline V gene. V lost 1 base and J lost 7, with 16 bases in between. CDR3 sequence reads: CASSPQDRAQRGYTF. The CDR3 bases are TGTGCCAGCTCACCACAAGACAGAGCCCAACGTGGCTACACCTTC.

The chain has TRBV2 and TRBJ2-2; tentative D call: TRBD1 (6 bases). V lost 1 base and J 4 bases, leaving 13 bases between the germline ends. CDR3 length: 16 amino acids. Germline V gene sequence: CDR1 SNHLY, CDR2 FYNNEI. DNA for the CDR3: TGTGCCAGCAGTGAAGAACAGGGAATAATCACCGGGGAGCTGTTTTTT. It encodes CASSEEQGIITGELFF.

The J gene is TRBJ1-5, the V gene TRBV19; 9 bases map to TRBD1. With 6 bases clipped from V and 5 bases from J, the junction kept 8 bases outside the gene matches. The CDR3 runs to 15 residues. Per germline, CDR1 LNHDA and CDR2 SQIVND (reference sequence). The CDR3 loop is CASSPTGTGYQPQHF. CDR3 bases: TGTGCCAGTAGCCCCACCGGGACAGGGTATCAGCCCCAGCATTTT.

This chain joins TRBV4-3 and TRBJ2-3, with 10 bases aligning to TRBD2. This CDR3 comprises 22 residues. With 6 bases clipped from V and 3 bases from J, the junction kept 27 bases outside the gene matches. Germline V gene sequence: CDR1 LGHNA, CDR2 YSLEER. The CDR3 coding sequence is TGCGCCAGCAGAGAGAGCCTTACTAGCGGGACGTGGGTCGGGGGGCTAACAGATACGCAGTATTTT. Protein: CASRESLTSGTWVGGLTDTQYF.

V is TRBV28 and J is TRBJ1-6; 9 nucleotides align to TRBD1. CDR3 length: 16 residues. V lost 4 bases to trimming and J lost 8 bases; unmatched junction nucleotides: 9. CDR1 is MDHEN and CDR2 is SYDVKM in the germline V gene. The CDR3 reads CASSSSGQGWDSPLHF. The DNA of the CDR3 is TGTGCCAGCAGTTCCTCGGGACAGGGTTGGGATTCACCCCTCCACTTT.

In this sample, this clone turned up a few times. The chain joins TRBV2 to TRBJ2-2; 11 bases agree with TRBD2. The V gene's germline CDR1 is SNHLY and CDR2 FYNNEI. This CDR3 is built from 14 residues. V dropped 6 bases and J dropped 4; count of bases not matched to a gene: 1. The CDR3 protein is CASRGLAGTGELFF. CDR3 DNA: TGTGCCAGCAGAGGACTAGCGGGCACCGGGGAGCTGTTTTTT. Full variable domain (missing parts from reference TRBV2 and TRBJ2-2): EPEVTQTPSHQVTQMGQEVILRCVPISNHLYFYWYRQILGQKVEFLVSFYNNEISEKSEIFDDQFSVERPDGSNFTLKIRSTKLEDSAMYFCASRGLAGTGELFFGEGSRLTVL.

V gene TRBV4-1 combines with J gene TRBJ2-4; 11 bases are shared with TRBD1. The V gene end was trimmed by 5 bases and the J gene end by 7 bases; junction bases not matched to a gene: 7. This CDR3 spans 15 amino acids. The germline CDR1 and CDR2 sequences are MGHRA and YSYEKL. CDR3 coding DNA: TGCGCCAGCAGCTCTGCGGGACAGGGGGGGAACATTCAGTACTTC. The encoded protein is CASSSAGQGGNIQYF.

The rearrangement joins TRBV7-2 to TRBJ1-3, with D unclear. This CDR3 contains 16 residues. V shed 5 bases and J shed 0 bases, with 14 bases lying between them. Per the germline V gene, CDR1 is SGHTA and CDR2 is FQGNSA. CDR3: CASSRIAADSGNTIYF. CDR3 coding DNA: TGTGCCAGCAGCCGGATCGCGGCGGACTCTGGAAACACCATATATTTT.

This sequence joins TRBV6-6 and TRBJ1-1; the match to TRBD1 covers 7 bases. V lost 2 bases and J lost 10; bases outside the gene matches: 7. Germline assignment: CDR1 MNHNY and CDR2 SVGAGI (reference sequence). The CDR3 is 13 amino acids. Here the CDR3 reads CASSYVQGMPAFF. The CDR3 bases are TGTGCCAGCAGTTACGTACAGGGGATGCCAGCTTTCTTT.

The CDR3 nucleotides are TGTGCCAGCAGCGAATCGAGGAGCTCCTACAATGAGCAGTTCTTC. It is translated as CASSESRSSYNEQFF. V is TRBV6-6 and J is TRBJ2-1; D unresolved. Germline assignment: CDR1 MNHNY and CDR2 SVGAGI (reference sequence). The CDR3 length is 15 residues. The V end lost 6 bases, the J end lost 0 bases, and 12 bases lay between the germline ends.

This chain joins TRBV3-1 (or the pseudogene TRBV3-2) and TRBJ1-2; a weak D match, TRBD1 (6 bases). The CDR3 is 15 amino acids. V shed 1 base and J shed 7 bases, with 16 bases lying between them. Per the germline V gene, CDR1 is LGHDT and CDR2 is YNNKEL (reference sequence). CDR3 residues: CASSQGGGYGSGYTF. The DNA of the CDR3 is TGTGCCAGCAGCCAAGGTGGGGGCTATGGGTCTGGCTACACCTTC.

The chain couples TRBV5-1 to TRBJ1-1; no clear D. V gave up 4 bases and J gave up 4 bases, with 17 bases separating them. Per the germline V gene, CDR1 is SGHRS and CDR2 is YFSETQ. CDR3 size: 15 residues. The CDR3 DNA reads TGCGCCAGCAGCCTCTTGGGCCAAACGGCCACTGAAGCTTTCTTT. Translated, it gives CASSLLGQTATEAFF.

This clone was counted once. This sequence joins TRBV19 and TRBJ1-3, with a tentative D call TRBD1 (6 bases). Germline V gene data show CDR1 as LNHDA and CDR2 as SQIVND (reference sequence). V lost 4 bases and J 7 bases, leaving 17 bases between the germline ends. This CDR3 contains 15 residues. The CDR3: CASSTPAGAKNTIYF. DNA for the CDR3: TGTGCCAGTAGTACGCCGGCAGGGGCGAAGAACACCATATATTTT.

The V call is TRBV30, the J call TRBJ1-1; D is perhaps TRBD1 (5 bases). V shed 4 bases and J shed 7 bases, with 13 bases lying between them. The CDR3 length is 12 residues. Looked up from germline, CDR1 is GTSNPN and CDR2 is SVGIG (reference sequence). In nucleotides, the CDR3 is TGTGCCTGGACGGATGCGGGGCATGAAGCTTTCTTT. This codes for CAWTDAGHEAFF. Complete variable domain (other parts from reference TRBV30 and TRBJ1-1): SQTIHQWPATLVQPVGSPLSLECTVEGTSNPNLYWYRQAAGRGLQLLFYSVGIGQISSEVPQNLSASRPQDRQFILSSKKLLLSDSGFYLCAWTDAGHEAFFGQGTRLTVV.